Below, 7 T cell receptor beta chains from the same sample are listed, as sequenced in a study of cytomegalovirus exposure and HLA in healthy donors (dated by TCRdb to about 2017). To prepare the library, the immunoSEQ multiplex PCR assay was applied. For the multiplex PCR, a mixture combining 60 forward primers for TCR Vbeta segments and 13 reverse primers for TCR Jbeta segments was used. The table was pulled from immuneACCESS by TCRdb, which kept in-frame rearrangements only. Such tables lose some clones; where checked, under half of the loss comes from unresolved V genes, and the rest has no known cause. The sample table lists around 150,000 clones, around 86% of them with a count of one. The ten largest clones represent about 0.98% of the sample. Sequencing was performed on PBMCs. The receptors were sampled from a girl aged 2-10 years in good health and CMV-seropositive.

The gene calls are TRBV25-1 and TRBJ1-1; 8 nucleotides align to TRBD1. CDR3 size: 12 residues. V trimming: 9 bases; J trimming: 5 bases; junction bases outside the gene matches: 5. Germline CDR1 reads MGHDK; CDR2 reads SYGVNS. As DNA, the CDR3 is TGTGCCAGTTCGGACAGGGTTACTGAAGCTTTCTTT. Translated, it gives CASSDRVTEAFF. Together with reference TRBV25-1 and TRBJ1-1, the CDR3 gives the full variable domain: EADIYQTPRYLVIGTGKKITLECSQTMGHDKMYWYQQDPGMELHLIHYSYGVNSTEKGDLSSESTVSRIRTEHFPLTLESARPSHTSQYLCASSDRVTEAFFGQGTRLTVV.

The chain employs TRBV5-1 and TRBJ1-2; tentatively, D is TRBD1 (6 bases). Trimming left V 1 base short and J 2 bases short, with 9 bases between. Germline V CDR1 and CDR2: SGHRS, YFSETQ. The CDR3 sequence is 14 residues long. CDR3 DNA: TGCGCCAGCAGCTTGATCCAGGGGAACTATGGCTACACCTTC. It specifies CASSLIQGNYGYTF.

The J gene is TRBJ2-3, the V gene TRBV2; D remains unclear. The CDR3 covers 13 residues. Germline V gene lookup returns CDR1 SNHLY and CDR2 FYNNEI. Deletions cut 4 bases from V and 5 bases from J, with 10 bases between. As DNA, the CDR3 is TGTGCCAGCAGTGTGGCACCCGTAGATACGCAGTATTTT. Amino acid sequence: CASSVAPVDTQYF.

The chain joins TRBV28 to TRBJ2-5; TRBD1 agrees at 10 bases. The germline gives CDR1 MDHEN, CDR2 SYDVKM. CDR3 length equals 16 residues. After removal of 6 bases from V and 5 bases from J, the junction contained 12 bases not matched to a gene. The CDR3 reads CASRPQTGGEGETQYF. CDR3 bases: TGTGCCAGCAGACCCCAGACAGGGGGCGAGGGGGAGACCCAGTACTTC.

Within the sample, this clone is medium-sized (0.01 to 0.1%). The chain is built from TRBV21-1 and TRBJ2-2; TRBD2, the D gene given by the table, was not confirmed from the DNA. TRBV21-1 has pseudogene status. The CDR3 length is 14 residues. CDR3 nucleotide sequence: TGTGCCAGTGGGGAGGAGGTGAACACCGGGGAGCTGTTTTTT. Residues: CASGEEVNTGELFF.

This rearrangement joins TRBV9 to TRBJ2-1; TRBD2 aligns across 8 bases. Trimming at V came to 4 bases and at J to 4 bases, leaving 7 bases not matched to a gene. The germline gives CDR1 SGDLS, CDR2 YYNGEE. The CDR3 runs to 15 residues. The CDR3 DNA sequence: TGTGCCAGCAGCAGTAGCGGGACTGATTACAATGAGCAGTTCTTC. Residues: CASSSSGTDYNEQFF.

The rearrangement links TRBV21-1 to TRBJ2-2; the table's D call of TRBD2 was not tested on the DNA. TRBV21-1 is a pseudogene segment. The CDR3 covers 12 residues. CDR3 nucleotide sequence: TGTGCCAGCAACTCTTACACCGGGGAGCTGTTTTTT. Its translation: CASNSYTGELFF.